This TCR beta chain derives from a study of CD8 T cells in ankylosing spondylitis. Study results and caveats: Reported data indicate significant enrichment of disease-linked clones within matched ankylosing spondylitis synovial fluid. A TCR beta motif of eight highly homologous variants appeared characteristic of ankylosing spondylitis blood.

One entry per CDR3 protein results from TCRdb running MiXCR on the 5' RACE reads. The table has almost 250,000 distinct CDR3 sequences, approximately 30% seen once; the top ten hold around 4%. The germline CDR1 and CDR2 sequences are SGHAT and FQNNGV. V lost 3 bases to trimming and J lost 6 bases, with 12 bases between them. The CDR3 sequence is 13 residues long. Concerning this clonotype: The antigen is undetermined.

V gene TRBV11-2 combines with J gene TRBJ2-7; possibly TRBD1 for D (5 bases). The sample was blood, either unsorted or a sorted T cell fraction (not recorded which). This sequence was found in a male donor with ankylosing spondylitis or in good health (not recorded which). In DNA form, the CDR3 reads TGTGCCAGCAGCTTTTCAGGGTGGAGCGAGCAGTACTTC. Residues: CASSFSGWSEQYF.